These 26 T cell receptor beta chains originate from one sample sequenced in a study of OX40 agonist ivuxolimab in advanced cancers. The data were produced by immunoSEQ multiplex PCR, yet TCRdb's version contains in-frame clones alone and is incomplete. The table includes over 65,000 clones, 92% detected once. The material sequenced was CD4+ or CD8+ T cells sorted from blood, taken in a trial of the OX40 agonist ivuxolimab. Source of these receptors: an adult with an advanced solid tumor such as melanoma, head and neck, liver or kidney cancer.

This chain joins TRBV7-3 and TRBJ2-2; D is unclear. The V gene's germline CDR1 is SGHTA and CDR2 FQGTGA. CDR3 length equals 13 residues. Trimming removed 2 bases at V and 6 bases at J, with 7 bases between. The CDR3 region is CASSLASSGELFF. CDR3 nucleotides: TGTGCCAGCAGCTTAGCGTCCTCCGGGGAGCTGTTTTTT.

This sequence joins TRBV5-8 and TRBJ2-7, with TRBD2 matching 10 bases. The V segment lost 5 bases and the J segment 9 bases; nucleotides outside the gene matches: 11. The CDR3 consists of 14 residues. Germline V gene data show CDR1 as SGHTS and CDR2 as YDEGEE. CDR3 DNA: TGTGCCAGCAGATTATTAGCGGGGGGCGCTAGGCAGTACTTC. This encodes CASRLLAGGARQYF.

V gene TRBV4-3 combines with J gene TRBJ1-4; D unresolved. Germline values: CDR1 LGHNA, CDR2 YSLEER. The CDR3 totals 15 residues. Trimming shortened V by 4 bases and J by 7 bases, and 16 bases separated the two germline ends. The CDR3 DNA reads as TGCGCCAGCAGCCTGCGGCCCCATGTAGGTGAAAAACTGTTTTTT. This codes for CASSLRPHVGEKLFF.

This sequence joins TRBV6-5 and TRBJ1-3; D uncertain. The CDR3 runs 14 residues. CDR1 is MNHEY, CDR2 SVGAGI, per germline. V shed 8 bases and J shed 0 bases, with 11 bases lying between them. The CDR3 DNA follows: TGTGCCAGCGGACCCTGGAGCTCTGGAAACACCATATATTTT. As protein: CASGPWSSGNTIYF.

Here the CDR3 DNA reads TGTGCCAGTAGGCAGGGGGCAAACATTCAGTACTTC. Amino acid sequence: CASRQGANIQYF. This rearrangement joins TRBV19 to TRBJ2-4; TRBD1 matches 8 bases. V trimming: 6 bases; J trimming: 6 bases; junction bases outside the gene matches: 1. The CDR3 runs to 12 residues. Germline CDR1 and CDR2: LNHDA and SQIVND (reference sequence).

The chain is built from TRBV21-1 and TRBJ2-5; the table calls TRBD2, which could not be checked here. TRBV21-1 is a pseudogene segment. The CDR3 is 15 amino acids. DNA of the CDR3: TGTGCCAGCAGCATCCGCCGGGGAGGCCAAGAGACCCAGTACTTC. This encodes CASSIRRGGQETQYF.

The chain has TRBV28 and TRBJ1-5, with D possibly matching TRBD1 (6 bases). The CDR3 has 12 residues. V was pared by 7 bases and J by 6 bases, with 10 bases between. Per germline, CDR1 MDHEN and CDR2 SYDVKM. Written as DNA, the CDR3 is TGTGCCAGCACAGGGGAAACTCAGCCCCAGCATTTT. This sequence encodes CASTGETQPQHF.

This chain uses TRBV11-3 with TRBJ2-5; 9 bases agree with TRBD1. CDR1 is SGHNT, CDR2 YENEEA, per germline. The J segment lost 5 bases and the V segment lost 1 base, leaving 5 bases of the junction unmatched. There are 15 residues in the CDR3. The CDR3 coding sequence is TGTGCCAGCAGCTTAGGGATACAGGGGGCGGAGACCCAGTACTTC. Its translation: CASSLGIQGAETQYF.

The chain combines TRBV11-2 with TRBJ2-1; a weak D match, TRBD1 (7 bases). Germline-derived CDR1 and CDR2 are SGHAT and FQNNGV. This CDR3 contains 16 residues. V shed 5 bases and J shed 5 bases, with 19 bases lying between them. As DNA, the CDR3 is TGTGCCAGCAGCGTAATAGGGGGCGGACTAAACAATGAGCAGTTCTTC. This encodes CASSVIGGGLNNEQFF.

This sequence joins TRBV10-2 and TRBJ2-7; D is unresolved. The CDR3 has 15 amino acids. Deletions cut 0 bases from V and 4 bases from J, with 13 bases between. Germline V gene lookup returns CDR1 WSHSY and CDR2 SAAADI. The CDR3 sequence is CASSESMARIYEQYF. DNA of the CDR3: TGCGCCAGCAGTGAGTCGATGGCTAGAATATACGAGCAGTACTTC.

The chain is built from TRBV5-4 and TRBJ1-1; D is ambiguous. The CDR3 runs 12 residues. Trimming pared 2 bases from V and 2 bases from J, leaving 4 bases between. The germline V gene has CDR1 SGHNT and CDR2 YYREEE (reference sequence). The CDR3, as DNA: TGTGCCAGCAGCTTTCCCAACACTGAAGCTTTCTTT. Amino acids: CASSFPNTEAFF.

The chain recombines TRBV19 with TRBJ2-7; 8 bases align to TRBD1. The J segment lost 3 bases and the V segment lost 3 bases, leaving 7 bases of the junction unmatched. CDR1 LNHDA and CDR2 SQIVND come from the germline V gene (reference sequence). This CDR3 has 15 amino acids. CDR3 sequence: CASSIQQGGYYEQYF. The CDR3 nucleotides are TGTGCCAGTAGTATTCAACAGGGGGGTTACTACGAGCAGTACTTC.

This chain connects TRBV30 to TRBJ1-3; no clear D gene. Trimming took off 4 bases at V and 4 bases at J, with 11 bases between the two ends. The CDR3 totals 13 residues. The germline gives CDR1 GTSNPN, CDR2 SVGIG (reference sequence). CDR3 residues: CAWKLTGGNTIYF. The CDR3 DNA reads as TGTGCCTGGAAACTCACGGGAGGAAACACCATATATTTT. Based on the CDR3 plus reference TRBV30 and TRBJ1-3, the full variable domain is SQTIHQWPATLVQPVGSPLSLECTVEGTSNPNLYWYRQAAGRGLQLLFYSVGIGQISSEVPQNLSASRPQDRQFILSSKKLLLSDSGFYLCAWKLTGGNTIYFGEGSWLTVV.

V and J are TRBV12-5 and TRBJ2-7; no definite D call. The CDR3 extends over 11 amino acids. Germline V CDR1 and CDR2: LGHNT, FRNRAP. The germline V and J ends were trimmed by 1 base and 4 bases, with 2 bases remaining between them. CDR3 in amino acids: CASGLEYEQYF. In nucleotides, the CDR3 is TGTGCTAGTGGTTTGGAGTACGAGCAGTACTTC.

The chain carries TRBV12-1 and TRBJ2-1; the listed D gene, TRBD2, was not tested against the DNA. TRBV12-1 is labeled a pseudogene. The CDR3 sequence is 17 residues long. CDR3 DNA sequence: TGTGCCAGCAGCTTATTCACTAGCGGGGGGGCGTACAATGAGCAGTTCTTC. Translated, it gives CASSLFTSGGAYNEQFF.

The CDR3 protein is CSVGRGGAHTGELFF. In DNA, the CDR3 is TGCAGCGTTGGAAGAGGAGGGGCGCACACCGGGGAGCTGTTTTTT. The V call is TRBV29-1, the J call TRBJ2-2; TRBD2 is a possible D gene (6 bases). Germline values: CDR1 SQVTM, CDR2 ANQGSEA. The CDR3 consists of 15 residues. With 4 bases removed from V and 3 bases from J, the gap between germline ends came to 15 bases.

This clone was detected only once. The chain employs TRBV27 and TRBJ2-6; the D is unclear. Germline CDR1 and CDR2: MNHEY and SMNVEV (reference sequence). Trimming cost V 6 bases and J 3 bases, with 12 bases left between them. This CDR3 is built from 15 residues. The CDR3 loop is CASRPRRDGANVLTF. CDR3 DNA sequence: TGTGCCAGCAGACCGAGGCGTGATGGGGCCAACGTCCTGACTTTC.

CDR3 protein: CASSLSRETKNIQYF. The CDR3 nucleotides are TGTGCCAGCAGTTTATCCAGGGAGACCAAAAACATTCAGTACTTC. The V call is TRBV27, the J call TRBJ2-4, with D possibly being TRBD1 or TRBD2 (5 bases each). V was shortened by 0 bases and J by 2 bases, with 8 bases between the two germline ends. CDR3 length: 15 amino acids. Germline assignment: CDR1 MNHEY and CDR2 SMNVEV (reference sequence).

The rearrangement links TRBV12-5 to TRBJ2-1; 8 nucleotides match TRBD1. Trimming took 1 base from V and 9 from J; bases not matched to a gene: 5. The CDR3 covers 14 residues. Germline lookup yields CDR1 LGHNT and CDR2 FRNRAP. CDR3 bases: TGTGCTAGTGGTTTGGCCGCGACAGGGGTTGAGCAGTTCTTC. This sequence encodes CASGLAATGVEQFF.

This rearrangement joins TRBV5-1 to TRBJ2-1; D is perhaps TRBD2 (6 bases). CDR3 length: 15 amino acids. Germline V lookup: CDR1 SGHRS, CDR2 YFSETQ. V was cut by 0 bases and J by 10 bases, with 17 bases left in between. The DNA of the CDR3 is TGCGCCAGCAGCTTGGTTGCGGGACCACCCACAGAGCAGTTCTTC. Translation: CASSLVAGPPTEQFF.

The J gene is TRBJ2-3, the V gene TRBV7-2; either TRBD1 or TRBD2 may fit D (5 bases each). The germline V gene encodes CDR1 SGHTA and CDR2 FQGNSA. Trimming stripped 5 bases from V and 4 bases from J, with 16 bases between. This CDR3 spans 15 amino acids. The CDR3 region has the DNA TGTGCCAGCAGCCCCTTGGGGGTTGTTGCAGATACGCAGTATTTT. This codes for CASSPLGVVADTQYF.

The V and J genes are TRBV7-9 and TRBJ2-3, with D perhaps TRBD2 (5 bases). Per germline, CDR1 SEHNR and CDR2 FQNEAQ (reference sequence). This CDR3 comprises 13 residues. Trimming took 11 bases from V and 2 from J, leaving 14 bases between them. CDR3 amino acids: CAGQDWDTDTQYF. The CDR3 DNA sequence: TGTGCCGGGCAGGACTGGGACACAGATACGCAGTATTTT.

This clone was detected only once. The chain links TRBV5-4 to TRBJ1-3; D is uncertain. V shed 4 bases and J shed 4 bases, with 6 bases lying between them. Germline V gene lookup returns CDR1 SGHNT and CDR2 YYREEE (reference sequence). The CDR3 sequence is 12 residues long. Written as DNA, the CDR3 is TGTGCCAGCAGCCTCCGAGGAAACACCATATATTTT. Its translation is CASSLRGNTIYF.

The chain links TRBV5-1 to TRBJ2-2, with D possibly TRBD1 on 6 matching bases. This CDR3 contains 15 residues. CDR1 is SGHRS, CDR2 YFSETQ, per germline. The V gene lost 0 bases and the J gene lost 5 bases, with 11 bases spanning the gap. The CDR3 DNA follows: TGCGCCAGCAGCTTGGCGACCCAGGGGACCGGGGAGCTGTTTTTT. It translates to CASSLATQGTGELFF.

CDR3 loop: CSVDDRGGEKLFF. The CDR3 DNA reads as TGCAGCGTCGACGACAGGGGGGGTGAAAAACTGTTTTTT. The chain links TRBV29-1 to TRBJ1-4; TRBD1 agrees at 9 bases. Trimming removed 6 bases from V and 7 bases from J; junction bases left unmatched: 6. The CDR3 has 13 residues. CDR1 is SQVTM and CDR2 is ANQGSEA in the germline V gene.

The chain uses TRBV2 and TRBJ2-2; no clear D. The CDR3 covers 14 residues. Trimming removed 3 bases from V and 4 bases from J, with 9 bases in between. Germline CDR1 SNHLY, CDR2 FYNNEI. The CDR3 protein is CASSDRGFTGELFF. The CDR3 DNA sequence: TGTGCCAGCAGTGATAGAGGATTCACCGGGGAGCTGTTTTTT.